The rows below give T cell receptor beta chains drawn from one sample of a study of cytomegalovirus exposure and HLA in healthy donors. Some clones are missing from TCRdb's copy, which holds only in-frame ones; the method was immunoSEQ multiplex PCR. The table records under 150,000 clones, about 76% of them present only once. The specimen sequenced was PBMCs. The receptor set was obtained from a woman aged 35 to 49 in good health and CMV-seronegative. The CDR3 runs from the conserved cysteine through the conserved F or W. A D gene is named only where the DNA matches it firmly. A row's size may be missing; if present it is once, few, many or a size class.

V,J,D,size,DNA,CDR3
TRBV27,TRBJ2-7,.,.,TGTGCCAGCAGCTTACTTACAGGGGGGGACTACGAGCAGTACTTC,CASSLLTGGDYEQYF
TRBV10-3,TRBJ1-3,TRBD1,.,TGTGCCATCAGCCCGGGACAGAGCTCTGGAAACACCATATATTTT,CAISPGQSSGNTIYF
TRBV11-3,TRBJ2-1,.,.,TGTGCCAGCAGCTCGGGATCAGGCAATGAGCAGTTCTTC,CASSSGSGNEQFF
TRBV5-6,TRBJ1-4,.,few,TGTGCCAGCAGCTTGTCGATGGACAGATATAATGAAAAACTGTTTTTT,CASSLSMDRYNEKLFF
TRBV6-1,TRBJ1-2,TRBD1,once,TGTGCCAGCAGTGATCGACAGGGTAGTTGGGGCTACACCTTC,CASSDRQGSWGYTF
TRBV28,TRBJ1-1,.,.,TGTGCCAGCAGTTTAGCCAGGGTGGGCACTGAAGCTTTCTTT,CASSLARVGTEAFF
TRBV28,TRBJ1-6,.,.,TGTGCCAGCAGTTTAACGCCGGGAATCGGAGAGAATTCACCCCTCCACTTT,CASSLTPGIGENSPLHF
TRBV9,TRBJ2-1,.,.,TGTGCCAGCAGCGGAGGGAGTCCCCTCTACAATGAGCAGTTCTTC,CASSGGSPLYNEQFF
TRBV6-6,TRBJ1-5,.,once,TGTGCCAGCAGACCAGGGCATCAGCCCCAGCATTTT,CASRPGHQPQHF
TRBV7-8,TRBJ1-6,.,.,TGTGCCAGCAGCTTAGTAGCTAATTCACCCCTCCACTTT,CASSLVANSPLHF
TRBV28,TRBJ2-7,TRBD2,once,TGTGCCAGCAGTACTAGCGGGGGTTCCTACGAGCAGTACTTC,CASSTSGGSYEQYF
TRBV18,TRBJ2-3,.,.,TGTGCCAGCTCACCATTTAAACAGGGATTTGTTTCGGCAGATACGCAGTATTTT,CASSPFKQGFVSADTQYF
TRBV20-1,TRBJ1-4,.,.,TGCAGTGCTCTGACAGGAGAAAAACTGTTTTTT,CSALTGEKLFF
TRBV10-3,TRBJ2-7,TRBD2,.,TGTGCCATCAGTCACAGCGGGACTCTGGAGGCCCACGAGCAGTACTTC,CAISHSGTLEAHEQYF
TRBV5-6,TRBJ2-5,TRBD1,.,TGTGCCAGCAGCTCGACAGGGTCGGAGACCCAGTACTTC,CASSSTGSETQYF
TRBV14,TRBJ2-2,TRBD1,.,TGTGCCAGCAGCCAAGATACCAGGGGGTTGTTCGGGGAGCTGTTTTTT,CASSQDTRGLFGELFF
TRBV4-3,TRBJ2-7,TRBD1,.,TGCGCCAGCAGCCAATCACAGGGGTCAACCTACGAGCAGTACTTC,CASSQSQGSTYEQYF
TRBV7-2,TRBJ1-1,TRBD1,.,TGTGCCAGCAGCTTAGCGCGAGTGCAGGGGGAGGAGGGAGCTTTCTTT,CASSLARVQGEEGAFF
TRBV6-5,TRBJ2-7,TRBD1,.,TGTGCCAGCAGTGCCTCCGGGACAGGGATGCACGAGCAGTACTTC,CASSASGTGMHEQYF
TRBV16,TRBJ1-2,TRBD1,.,TGTGCCAGCAGCCAATCCCTGGACAGGGGGTCTAACTATGGCTACACCTTC,CASSQSLDRGSNYGYTF
TRBV4-1,TRBJ2-7,TRBD1,.,TGCGCCAGCAGCCGCCTCCGGGACAGGGGGTCCTACGAGCAGTACTTC,CASSRLRDRGSYEQYF
TRBV5-1,TRBJ2-7,.,.,TGCGCCCCGAAATTACGCCTCGGGACAAACCGCGAGCAGTACTTC,CAPKLRLGTNREQYF
TRBV7-6,TRBJ1-2,.,.,TGTGCCAGCAGCTTAGGGGGGGACTGGGATGGCTACACCTTC,CASSLGGDWDGYTF
TRBV6-1,TRBJ2-7,.,.,TGTGCCAGCAGTGGGGGGGACAGAAGCTACGAGCAGTACTTC,CASSGGDRSYEQYF
TRBV7-7,TRBJ1-3,TRBD1,.,TGTGCTAGCAGCTTAGAACAGGGGGCCGGAAACACCATATATTTT,CASSLEQGAGNTIYF
TRBV4-3,TRBJ1-4,.,.,TGCGCCAGCAGCCAAGAGAGGGCTGATCGGCTGTTTTTT,CASSQERADRLFF
TRBV6-1,TRBJ1-2,TRBD1,few,TGTGCCAGCAGTCTGACAGGGTTGTCCCACTATGGCTACACCTTC,CASSLTGLSHYGYTF